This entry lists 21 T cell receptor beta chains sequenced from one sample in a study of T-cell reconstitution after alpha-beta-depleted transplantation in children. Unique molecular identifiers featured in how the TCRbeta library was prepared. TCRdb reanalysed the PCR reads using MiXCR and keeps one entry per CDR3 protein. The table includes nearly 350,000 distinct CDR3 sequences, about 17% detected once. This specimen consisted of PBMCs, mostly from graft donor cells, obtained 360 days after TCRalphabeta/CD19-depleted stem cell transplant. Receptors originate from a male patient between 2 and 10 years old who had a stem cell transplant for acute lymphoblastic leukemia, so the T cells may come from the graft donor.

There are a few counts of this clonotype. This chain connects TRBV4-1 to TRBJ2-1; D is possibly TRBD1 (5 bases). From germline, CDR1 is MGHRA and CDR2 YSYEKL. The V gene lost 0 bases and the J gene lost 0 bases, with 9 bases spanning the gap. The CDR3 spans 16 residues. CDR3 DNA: TGCGCCAGCAGCCAAGACAGGGTGAGCTCCTACAATGAGCAGTTCTTC. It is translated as CASSQDRVSSYNEQFF.

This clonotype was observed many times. The DNA for the CDR3 is TGTGCCAGCAGCCGCCGGGACAGCTACAATGAGCAGTTCTTC. Its translation: CASSRRDSYNEQFF. The chain uses TRBV5-6 and TRBJ2-1, with 7 bases that match TRBD1. CDR3 length: 14 amino acids. Germline-derived CDR1 and CDR2 are SGHDT and YYEEEE. The V gene end was trimmed by 4 bases and the J gene end by 3 bases; junction bases not matched to a gene: 4. The variable domain in full, with the rest retrieved from reference TRBV5-6 and TRBJ2-1, is DAGVTQSPTHLIKTRGQQVTLRCSPKSGHDTVSWYQQALGQGPQFIFQYYEEEERQRGNFPDRFSGHQFPNYSSELNVNALLLGDSALYLCASSRRDSYNEQFFGPGTRLTVL.

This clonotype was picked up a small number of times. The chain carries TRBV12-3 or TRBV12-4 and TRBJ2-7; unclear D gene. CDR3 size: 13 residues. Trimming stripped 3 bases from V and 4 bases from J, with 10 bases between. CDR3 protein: CASSFGQLYEQYF. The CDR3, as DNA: TGTGCCAGCAGTTTTGGTCAGTTATACGAGCAGTACTTC.

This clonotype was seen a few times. The CDR3 region is CSVDFGLNTEAFF. The CDR3 DNA reads TGCAGCGTTGACTTCGGGCTGAACACTGAAGCTTTCTTT. The chain combines TRBV29-1 with TRBJ1-1; D is uncertain. The CDR3 sequence is 13 residues long. V was shortened by 3 bases and J by 0 bases, with 8 bases between the two germline ends. Per germline, CDR1 SQVTM and CDR2 ANQGSEA.

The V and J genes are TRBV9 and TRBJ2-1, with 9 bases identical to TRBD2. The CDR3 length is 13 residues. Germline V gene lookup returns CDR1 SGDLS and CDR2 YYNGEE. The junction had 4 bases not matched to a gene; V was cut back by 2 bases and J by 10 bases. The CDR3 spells CASSVRSGREQFF. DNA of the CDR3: TGTGCCAGCAGCGTCCGCAGCGGGAGGGAGCAGTTCTTC.

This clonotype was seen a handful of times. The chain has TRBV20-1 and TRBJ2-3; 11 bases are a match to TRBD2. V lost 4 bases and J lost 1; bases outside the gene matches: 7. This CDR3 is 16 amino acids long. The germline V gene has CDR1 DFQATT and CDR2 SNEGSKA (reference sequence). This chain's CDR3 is CSAKSIAGGGTDTQYF. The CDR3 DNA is TGCAGTGCTAAGTCTATAGCGGGAGGGGGCACAGATACGCAGTATTTT.

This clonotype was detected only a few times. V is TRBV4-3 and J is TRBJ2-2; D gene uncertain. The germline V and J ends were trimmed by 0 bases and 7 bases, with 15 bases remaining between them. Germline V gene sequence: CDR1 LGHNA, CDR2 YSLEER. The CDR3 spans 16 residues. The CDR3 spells CASSQESPFLGGELFF. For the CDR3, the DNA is TGCGCCAGCAGCCAAGAATCCCCATTTCTTGGCGGGGAGCTGTTTTTT.

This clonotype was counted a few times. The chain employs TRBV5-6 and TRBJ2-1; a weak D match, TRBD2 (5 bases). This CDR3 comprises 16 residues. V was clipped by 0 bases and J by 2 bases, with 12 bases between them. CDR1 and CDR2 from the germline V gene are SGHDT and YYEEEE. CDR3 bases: TGTGCCAGCAGCTTGGAGGGAGCGCTTACCTACAATGAGCAGTTCTTC. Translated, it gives CASSLEGALTYNEQFF.

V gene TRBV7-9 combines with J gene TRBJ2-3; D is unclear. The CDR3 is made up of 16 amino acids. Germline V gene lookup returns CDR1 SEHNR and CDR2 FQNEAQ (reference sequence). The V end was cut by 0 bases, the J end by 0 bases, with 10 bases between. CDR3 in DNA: TGTGCCAGCAGCTTAGCAGGTTTCGGGAGCACAGATACGCAGTATTTT. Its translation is CASSLAGFGSTDTQYF.

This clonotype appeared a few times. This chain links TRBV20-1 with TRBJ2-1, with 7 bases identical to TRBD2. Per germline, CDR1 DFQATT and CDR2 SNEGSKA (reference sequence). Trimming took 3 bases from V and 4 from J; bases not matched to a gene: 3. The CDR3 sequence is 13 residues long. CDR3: CSASAGLYNEQFF. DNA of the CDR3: TGCAGTGCTAGTGCGGGACTATACAATGAGCAGTTCTTC.

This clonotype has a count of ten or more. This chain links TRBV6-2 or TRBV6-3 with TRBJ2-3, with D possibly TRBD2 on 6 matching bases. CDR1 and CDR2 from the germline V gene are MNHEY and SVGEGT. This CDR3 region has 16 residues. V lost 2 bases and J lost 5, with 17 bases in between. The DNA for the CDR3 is TGTGCCAGCAGTTACCGAACTAGCTGGCCTAGAGATACGCAGTATTTT. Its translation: CASSYRTSWPRDTQYF.

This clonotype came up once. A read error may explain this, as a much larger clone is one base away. The DNA for the CDR3 is TGCAGTGCCAGAGCTACAGTCGCTATGTACGAGCAGTACTTC. Encoded protein: CSARATVAMYEQYF. The chain recombines TRBV20-1 with TRBJ2-7; D not certain. This CDR3 spans 14 amino acids. Looked up from germline, CDR1 is DFQATT and CDR2 is SNEGSKA (reference sequence).

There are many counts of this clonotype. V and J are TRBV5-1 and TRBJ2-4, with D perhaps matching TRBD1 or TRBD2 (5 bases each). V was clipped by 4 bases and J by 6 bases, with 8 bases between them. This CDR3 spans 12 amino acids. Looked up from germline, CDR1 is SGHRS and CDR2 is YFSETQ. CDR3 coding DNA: TGCGCCAGCAGCGCAGGGAGAAACATTCAGTACTTC. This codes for CASSAGRNIQYF.

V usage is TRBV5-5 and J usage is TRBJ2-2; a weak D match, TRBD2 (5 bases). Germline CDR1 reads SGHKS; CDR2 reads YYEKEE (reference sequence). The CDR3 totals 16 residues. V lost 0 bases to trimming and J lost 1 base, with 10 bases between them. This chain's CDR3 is CASSLVWTQNTGELFF. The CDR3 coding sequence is TGTGCCAGCAGCTTGGTGTGGACTCAGAACACCGGGGAGCTGTTTTTT.

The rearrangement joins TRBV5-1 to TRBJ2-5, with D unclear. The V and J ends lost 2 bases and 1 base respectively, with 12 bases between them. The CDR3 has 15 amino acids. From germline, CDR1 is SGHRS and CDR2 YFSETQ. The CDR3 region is CASSFGQVAQETQYF. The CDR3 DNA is TGCGCCAGCAGCTTCGGCCAGGTCGCCCAAGAGACCCAGTACTTC.

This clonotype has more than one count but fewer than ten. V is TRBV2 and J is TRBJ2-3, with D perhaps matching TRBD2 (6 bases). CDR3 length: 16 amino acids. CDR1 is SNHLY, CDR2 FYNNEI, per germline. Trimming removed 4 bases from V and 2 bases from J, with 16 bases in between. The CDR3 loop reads CASSAASEYVTDTQYF. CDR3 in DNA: TGTGCCAGCAGTGCGGCTAGCGAGTATGTCACAGATACGCAGTATTTT. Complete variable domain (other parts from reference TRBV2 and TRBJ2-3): EPEVTQTPSHQVTQMGQEVILRCVPISNHLYFYWYRQILGQKVEFLVSFYNNEISEKSEIFDDQFSVERPDGSNFTLKIRSTKLEDSAMYFCASSAASEYVTDTQYFGPGTRLTVL.

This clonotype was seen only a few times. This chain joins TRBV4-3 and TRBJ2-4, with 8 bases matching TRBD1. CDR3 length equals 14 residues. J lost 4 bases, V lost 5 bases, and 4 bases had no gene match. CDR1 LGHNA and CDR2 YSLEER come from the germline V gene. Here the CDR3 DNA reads TGCGCCAGCAGCACCCGGACAGGGAAAAACATTCAGTACTTC. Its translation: CASSTRTGKNIQYF.

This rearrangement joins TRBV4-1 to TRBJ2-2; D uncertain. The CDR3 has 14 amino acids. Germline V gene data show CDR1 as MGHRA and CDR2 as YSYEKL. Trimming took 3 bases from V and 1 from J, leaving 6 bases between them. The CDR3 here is CASSHVRNTGELFF. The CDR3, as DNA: TGCGCCAGCAGCCACGTCCGGAACACCGGGGAGCTGTTTTTT.

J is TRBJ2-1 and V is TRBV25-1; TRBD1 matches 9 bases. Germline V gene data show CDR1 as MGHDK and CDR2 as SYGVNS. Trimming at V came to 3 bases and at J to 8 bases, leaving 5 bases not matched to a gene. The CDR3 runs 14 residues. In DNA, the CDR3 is TGTGCCAGCAGTGACTCGGGACAGGGCTATGAGCAGTTCTTC. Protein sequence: CASSDSGQGYEQFF.

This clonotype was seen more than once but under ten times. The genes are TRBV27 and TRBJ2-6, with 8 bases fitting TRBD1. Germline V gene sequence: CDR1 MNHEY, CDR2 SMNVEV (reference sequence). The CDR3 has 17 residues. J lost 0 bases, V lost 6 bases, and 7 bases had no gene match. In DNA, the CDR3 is TGTGCCAGCAGGCGCAGGGGGCCTATCTCTGGGGCCAACGTCCTGACTTTC. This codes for CASRRRGPISGANVLTF.

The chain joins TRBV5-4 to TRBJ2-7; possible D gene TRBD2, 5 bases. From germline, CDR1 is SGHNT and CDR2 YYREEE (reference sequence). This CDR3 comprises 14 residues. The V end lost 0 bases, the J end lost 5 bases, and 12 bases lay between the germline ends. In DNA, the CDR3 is TGTGCCAGCAGCTTGGGGCTAGCTCCAGACGAGCAGTACTTC. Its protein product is CASSLGLAPDEQYF.